This T cell receptor (beta chain) was obtained from a study of blood T cell repertoires in COVID-19. At the level of the study: The samples span acute and convalescent COVID-19 from the United States, Italy and Spain.

Per the study methods: Estimation of nucleated cell counts was performed using reference gene primer amplification. The data were produced by immunoSEQ multiplex PCR, yet TCRdb's version contains in-frame clones alone and is incomplete. The DNA was the basis for D and trimming; V, J and clone size are from that table. The sample contains 200,000 or so clones, about 83% of which appear only once. The source is a woman aged 45 to 65 who had been exposed to COVID-19. The sequencing input was PBMCs or T cells enriched from blood (not recorded which).

As DNA, the CDR3 is TGTGCCAGTAGTGTAAGGGAGGATCTCTTAGGTCAGCCCCAGCATTTT. Protein product: CASSVREDLLGQPQHF. The gene calls are TRBV19 and TRBJ1-5; D gene unclear. Germline V gives CDR1 LNHDA, CDR2 SQIVND (reference sequence). Trimming stripped 5 bases from V and 6 bases from J, with 20 bases between. CDR3 length: 16 residues.